The 7 T cell receptor beta chains listed next were all sequenced from one sample in a study of blood T cell repertoires in COVID-19. TCRdb's copy holds only in-frame clones and misses some; the assay was immunoSEQ multiplex PCR. Of some 220,000 clones in the sample, 84% were seen once. Sequenced input: peripheral blood. The origin of the receptors is a man aged 50-59 years with acute or convalescent COVID-19.

The rearrangement links TRBV27 to TRBJ1-4; TRBD1 matches 9 bases. The CDR3 runs to 19 residues. J lost 4 bases, V lost 0 bases, and 12 bases had no gene match. Per the germline V gene, CDR1 is MNHEY and CDR2 is SMNVEV (reference sequence). CDR3 amino acids: CASSLSYRDGTGNNEKLFF. For the CDR3, the DNA is TGTGCCAGCAGTTTATCGTATCGGGATGGGACAGGGAATAATGAAAAACTGTTTTTT.

The chain couples TRBV5-6 to TRBJ2-7; TRBD1 aligns across 7 bases. The CDR3 totals 14 residues. Germline loops: CDR1 SGHDT, CDR2 YYEEEE. After removal of 4 bases from V and 2 bases from J, the junction contained 6 bases not matched to a gene. CDR3 nucleotide sequence: TGTGCCAGCAGCCTCCCGACAGGGACCTACGAGCAGTACTTC. It specifies CASSLPTGTYEQYF.

The chain employs TRBV10-1 and TRBJ2-7; 9 bases map to TRBD2. V was clipped by 2 bases and J by 0 bases; unmatched bases: 5. Germline CDR1 is WNHNN and CDR2 is SYGVQD (reference sequence). The CDR3 sequence is 16 residues long. CDR3 sequence: CASSETSGWGSYEQYF. As DNA, the CDR3 is TGCGCCAGCAGTGAGACTAGCGGGTGGGGCTCCTACGAGCAGTACTTC.

V and J are TRBV27 and TRBJ2-7; D is uncertain. The CDR3 is 13 amino acids. Deletions cut 0 bases from V and 1 base from J, with 4 bases between. Germline V lookup: CDR1 MNHEY, CDR2 SMNVEV (reference sequence). CDR3: CASSLSQSYEQYF. The CDR3 DNA sequence: TGTGCCAGCAGTTTATCACAGTCCTACGAGCAGTACTTC.

This chain links TRBV3-1 (or the pseudogene TRBV3-2) with TRBJ1-3; D is ambiguous. V lost 3 bases and J lost 0, with 6 bases in between. The CDR3 has 14 amino acids. Germline CDR1 reads LGHDT; CDR2 reads YNNKEL (reference sequence). The CDR3 loop is CASSQGYSGNTIYF. The CDR3 DNA reads as TGTGCCAGCAGCCAGGGCTACTCTGGAAACACCATATATTTT.

The rearrangement links TRBV11-1 to TRBJ1-1; no clear D gene. Per the germline V gene, CDR1 is SGHAT and CDR2 is FQDESV (reference sequence). CDR3 size: 16 residues. V lost 2 bases and J lost 0, with 13 bases in between. The CDR3 nucleotides are TGTGCCAGCAGCTTACGACCAGACATCCTGAACACTGAAGCTTTCTTT. Its protein is CASSLRPDILNTEAFF.

The chain joins TRBV5-1 to TRBJ2-3, with 9 bases fitting TRBD2. This CDR3 has 16 residues. Trimming removed 4 bases from V and 2 bases from J; junction bases left unmatched: 8. Germline loops: CDR1 SGHRS, CDR2 YFSETQ. The DNA of the CDR3 is TGCGCCAGCAGCAGGGGACTAGCATCCGACACAGATACGCAGTATTTT. Protein product: CASSRGLASDTDTQYF.